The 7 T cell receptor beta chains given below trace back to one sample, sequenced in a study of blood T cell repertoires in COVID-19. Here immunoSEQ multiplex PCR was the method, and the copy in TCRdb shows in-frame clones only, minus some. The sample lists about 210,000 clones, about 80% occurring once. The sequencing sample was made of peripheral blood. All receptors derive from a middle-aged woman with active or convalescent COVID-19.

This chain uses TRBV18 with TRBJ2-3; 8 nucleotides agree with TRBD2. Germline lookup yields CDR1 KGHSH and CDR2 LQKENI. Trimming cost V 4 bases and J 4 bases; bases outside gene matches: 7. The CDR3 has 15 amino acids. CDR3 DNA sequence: TGTGCCAGCTCACGAGTCGGGGGGGCCCCAGATACGCAGTATTTT. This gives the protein CASSRVGGAPDTQYF.

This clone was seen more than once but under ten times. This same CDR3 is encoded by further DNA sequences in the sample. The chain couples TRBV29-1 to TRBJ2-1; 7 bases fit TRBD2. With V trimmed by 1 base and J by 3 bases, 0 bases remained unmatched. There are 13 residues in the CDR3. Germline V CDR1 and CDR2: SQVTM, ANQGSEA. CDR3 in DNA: TGCAGCGTTGAAGGGACTAGCTACAATGAGCAGTTCTTC. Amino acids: CSVEGTSYNEQFF.

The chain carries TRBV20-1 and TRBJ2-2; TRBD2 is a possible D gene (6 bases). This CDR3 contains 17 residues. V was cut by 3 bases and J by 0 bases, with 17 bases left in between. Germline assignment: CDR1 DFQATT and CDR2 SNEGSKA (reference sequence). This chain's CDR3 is CSASILGGTANTGELFF. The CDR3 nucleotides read TGCAGTGCTAGTATATTGGGCGGGACCGCGAACACCGGGGAGCTGTTTTTT.

The CDR3 reads CASSRLAGGPETQYF. The CDR3 DNA reads TGTGCCAGCAGTAGACTAGCGGGGGGACCAGAGACCCAGTACTTC. The J gene is TRBJ2-5, the V gene TRBV27, with 13 bases fitting TRBD2. V lost 5 bases, J lost 4 bases, and 4 bases stayed unmatched. Germline CDR1 is MNHEY and CDR2 is SMNVEV (reference sequence). The CDR3 is made up of 15 amino acids.

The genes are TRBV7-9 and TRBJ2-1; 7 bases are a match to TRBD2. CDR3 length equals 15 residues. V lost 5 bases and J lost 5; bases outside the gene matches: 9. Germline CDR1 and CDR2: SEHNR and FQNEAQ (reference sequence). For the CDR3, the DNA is TGTGCCAGCAGCGCCCGACTCGGGAGGAACAATGAGCAGTTCTTC. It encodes CASSARLGRNNEQFF.

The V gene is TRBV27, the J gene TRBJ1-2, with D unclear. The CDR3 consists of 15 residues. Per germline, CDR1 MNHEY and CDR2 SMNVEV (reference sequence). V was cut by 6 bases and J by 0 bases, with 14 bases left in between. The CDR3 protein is CASRGRRRANYGYTF. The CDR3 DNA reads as TGTGCCAGCAGGGGGAGGCGGAGAGCTAACTATGGCTACACCTTC.

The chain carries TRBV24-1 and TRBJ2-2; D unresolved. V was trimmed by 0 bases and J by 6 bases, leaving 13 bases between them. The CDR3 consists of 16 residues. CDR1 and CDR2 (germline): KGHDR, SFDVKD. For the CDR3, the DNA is TGTGCCACCAGTGATTTGAGGCTAGGAGACGCCGGGGAGCTGTTTTTT. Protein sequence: CATSDLRLGDAGELFF.